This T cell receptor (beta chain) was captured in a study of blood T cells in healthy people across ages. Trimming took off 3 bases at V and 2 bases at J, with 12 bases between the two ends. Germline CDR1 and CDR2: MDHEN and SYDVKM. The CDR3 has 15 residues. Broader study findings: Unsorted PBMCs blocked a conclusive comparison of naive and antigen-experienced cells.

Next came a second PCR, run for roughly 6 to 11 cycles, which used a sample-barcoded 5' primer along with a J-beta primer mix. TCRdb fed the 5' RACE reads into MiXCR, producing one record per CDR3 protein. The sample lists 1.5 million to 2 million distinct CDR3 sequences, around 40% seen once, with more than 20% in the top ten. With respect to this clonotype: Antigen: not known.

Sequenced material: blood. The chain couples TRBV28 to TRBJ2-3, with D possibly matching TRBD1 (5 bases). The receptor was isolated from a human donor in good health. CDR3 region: CASSFADTYTDTQYF. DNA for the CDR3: TGTGCCAGCAGTTTTGCGGACACATACACAGATACGCAGTATTTT.